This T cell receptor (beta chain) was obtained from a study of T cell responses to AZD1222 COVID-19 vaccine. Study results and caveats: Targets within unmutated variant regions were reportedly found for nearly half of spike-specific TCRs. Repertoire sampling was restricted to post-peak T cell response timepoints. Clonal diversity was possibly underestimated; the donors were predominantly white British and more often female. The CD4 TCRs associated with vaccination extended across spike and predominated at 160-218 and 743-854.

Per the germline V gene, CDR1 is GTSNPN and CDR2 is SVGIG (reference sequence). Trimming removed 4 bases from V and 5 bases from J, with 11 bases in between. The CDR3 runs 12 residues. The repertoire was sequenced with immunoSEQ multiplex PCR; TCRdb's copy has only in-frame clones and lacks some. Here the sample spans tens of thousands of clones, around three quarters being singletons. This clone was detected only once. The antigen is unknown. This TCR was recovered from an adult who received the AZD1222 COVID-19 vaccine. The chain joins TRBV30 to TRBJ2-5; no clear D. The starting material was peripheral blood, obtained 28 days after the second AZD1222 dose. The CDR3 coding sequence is TGTGCCTGGAAAGGGTCGACTGAGACCCAGTACTTC. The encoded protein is CAWKGSTETQYF. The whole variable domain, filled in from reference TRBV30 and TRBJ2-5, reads SQTIHQWPATLVQPVGSPLSLECTVEGTSNPNLYWYRQAAGRGLQLLFYSVGIGQISSEVPQNLSASRPQDRQFILSSKKLLLSDSGFYLCAWKGSTETQYFGPGTRLLVL.